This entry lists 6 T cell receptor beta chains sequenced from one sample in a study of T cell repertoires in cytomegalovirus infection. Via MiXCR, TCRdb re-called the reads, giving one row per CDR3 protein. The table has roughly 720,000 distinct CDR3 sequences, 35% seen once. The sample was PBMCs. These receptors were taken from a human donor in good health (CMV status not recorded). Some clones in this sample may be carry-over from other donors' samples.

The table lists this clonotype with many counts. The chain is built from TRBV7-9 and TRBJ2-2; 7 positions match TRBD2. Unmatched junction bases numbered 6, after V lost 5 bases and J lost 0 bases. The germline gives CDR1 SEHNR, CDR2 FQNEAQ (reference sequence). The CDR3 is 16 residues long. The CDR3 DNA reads TGTGCCAGCAGCCCAGCGGGGAGGGCGAACACCGGGGAGCTGTTTTTT. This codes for CASSPAGRANTGELFF.

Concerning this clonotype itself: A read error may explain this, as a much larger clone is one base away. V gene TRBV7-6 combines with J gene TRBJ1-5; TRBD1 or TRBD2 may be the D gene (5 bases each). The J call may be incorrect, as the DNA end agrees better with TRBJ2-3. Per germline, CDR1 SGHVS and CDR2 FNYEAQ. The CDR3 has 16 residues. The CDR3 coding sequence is TGTGCCAGCAGCTTTGGGGGTCCGGGTAGCAATCAGCCCCAGTATTTT. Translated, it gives CASSFGGPGSNQPQYF.

CDR3 region: CASSVDGGNQPQHF. In DNA form, the CDR3 reads TGTGCCAGCAGCGTAGATGGGGGCAATCAGCCCCAGCATTTT. This chain joins TRBV9 and TRBJ1-5; D call uncertain. The V gene's germline CDR1 is SGDLS and CDR2 YYNGEE. The CDR3 is 14 residues long. The germline V and J ends were trimmed by 0 bases and 2 bases, with 6 bases remaining between them.

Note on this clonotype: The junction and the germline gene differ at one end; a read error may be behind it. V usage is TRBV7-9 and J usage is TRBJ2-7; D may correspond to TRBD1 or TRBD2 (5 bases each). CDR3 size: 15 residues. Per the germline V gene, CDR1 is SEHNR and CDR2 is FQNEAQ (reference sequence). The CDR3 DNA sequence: TGTTCCAGCAGCCGAGGGACGGAGAGCTCCTACGAGCAGTCCTTC. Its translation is CSSSRGTESSYEQSF.

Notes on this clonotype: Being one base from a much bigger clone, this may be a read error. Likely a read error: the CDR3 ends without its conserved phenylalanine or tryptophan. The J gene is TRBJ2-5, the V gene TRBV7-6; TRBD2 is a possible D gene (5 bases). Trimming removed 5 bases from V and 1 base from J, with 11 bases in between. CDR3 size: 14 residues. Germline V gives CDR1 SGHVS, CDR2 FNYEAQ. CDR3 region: CASSPSGGQETQYL. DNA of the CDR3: TGTGCCAGCAGCCCAAGCGGAGGCCAAGAGACCCAGTACTTA.

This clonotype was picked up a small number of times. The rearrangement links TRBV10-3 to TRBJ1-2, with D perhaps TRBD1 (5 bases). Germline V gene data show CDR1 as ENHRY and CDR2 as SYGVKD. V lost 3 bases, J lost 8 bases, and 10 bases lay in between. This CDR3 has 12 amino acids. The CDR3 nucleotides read TGTGCCATCAGTGAAGGAGGGGACGGCTACACCTTC. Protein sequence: CAISEGGDGYTF.